This TCR beta chain appears in the sequencing data of a study of shared clonotypes between healthy human individuals. V trimming: 7 bases; J trimming: 3 bases; junction bases outside the gene matches: 11. CDR3 size: 15 residues. Germline V CDR1 and CDR2: SNHLY, FYNNEI. The count of this clone is one. Replicate PCRs run on sorted subsets employed approximately 0.2 ug DNA, tens of thousands of T cell genomes. The method was immunoSEQ multiplex PCR; TCRdb's version includes in-frame clones alone and lacks a portion of them. The profile shows roughly 1,000,000 clones, about 84% of them singletons. This TCR derives from a man between 18 and 29 years old in good health. Some clones in this sample may be carry-over from other donors' samples. J is TRBJ2-5 and V is TRBV2; 7 bases agree with TRBD1. Sequencing used memory CD4+ T cells from PBMCs. The subset was: CD45RA-negative fraction. In nucleotides, the CDR3 is TGTGCCAGCACCTCTTCCAGGGGGACAAAAGAGACCCAGTACTTC. It translates to CASTSSRGTKETQYF.